The 29 T cell receptor beta chains given below trace back to one sample, sequenced in a study of Tregs in tolerant kidney transplant recipients. Clones were read by immunoSEQ multiplex PCR, and TCRdb kept only the in-frame ones, dropping some. The record lists approximately 30,000 clones, of which the ten most abundant hold roughly 1.9%. Related graft donors supplied nonmyeloablative bone marrow transplants, and mixed chimerism was transient. The source material was CD4+ T cells from blood (PBMCs), sampled 24 months after the transplant. These receptor sequences come from a human patient who received a combined kidney and bone marrow transplant. A subset of T cells may come from the graft donor.

In regard to this clone: The missing CDR3 end, 3 residues past where the read stops, is filled in from the germline J gene. The V call is TRBV7-6, the J call TRBJ2-7, with D perhaps matching TRBD1 or TRBD2 (6 bases each). Germline values: CDR1 SGHVS, CDR2 FNYEAQ. Trimming cost V 0 bases and J 1 base, with 13 bases left between them. CDR3 length equals 16 residues. Incomplete CDR3 DNA: TGTGCCAGCAGCTTAGCGGCAGGGGAGGAATCCTACGAG. Its protein product is CASSLAAGEESYE. The full CDR3 is CASSLAAGEESYEQYF.

A word on this clone: From the germline J gene comes the end of the CDR3, since the read stops 3 residues before it. The chain couples TRBV28 to TRBJ2-3, with TRBD2 matching 15 bases. The trim removed 4 bases at V and 1 base at J, leaving 6 bases unmatched. Germline loops: CDR1 MDHEN, CDR2 SYDVKM. CDR3 length: 18 residues. The chain's CDR3 is CASSSGTSGRFGTDTQYF. CDR3 bases read: TGTGCCAGCAGTTCCGGGACTAGCGGGAGGTTCGGCACAGATACG. Based on the CDR3 plus reference TRBV28 and TRBJ2-3, the full variable domain is DVKVTQSSRYLVKRTGEKVFLECVQDMDHENMFWYRQDPGLGLRLIYFSYDVKMKEKGDIPEGYSVSREKKERFSLILESASTNQTSMYLCASSSGTSGRFGTDTQYFGPGTRLTVL.

On this clone itself: Read sequence stops 3 residues before the CDR3 end, and the germline J gene provides the missing end. The chain joins TRBV2 to TRBJ1-3; D ambiguous. Per the germline V gene, CDR1 is SNHLY and CDR2 is FYNNEI. With 4 bases removed from V and 8 bases from J, the gap between germline ends came to 9 bases. The CDR3 loop spans 12 amino acids. CDR3 DNA (partial): TGTGCCAGCAGTGCGAAGGGCGACACC. It translates to CASSAKGDT. From start to end, the CDR3 is CASSAKGDTIYF.

On this clone: The CDR3 end lies 3 residues beyond the end of the read and is filled in from the germline J gene. The chain joins TRBV28 to TRBJ2-3, with 7 bases matching TRBD2. J gave up 7 bases and V 6 bases, and 4 bases lay outside the gene matches. Germline values: CDR1 MDHEN, CDR2 SYDVKM. The CDR3 has 12 amino acids. The CDR3 DNA, read in part, is TGTGCCAGCAGCACACTAGCGAATACG. This gives the protein CASSTLANT. The entire CDR3 sequence reads CASSTLANTQYF.

With regard to this clone: Read coverage stops 3 residues before the CDR3 terminus; the germline J gene supplies the remainder. The chain is built from TRBV5-1 and TRBJ2-1; 9 bases align to TRBD2. In germline, CDR1 is SGHRS, CDR2 YFSETQ. This CDR3 spans 15 amino acids. The trim removed 1 base at V and 5 bases at J, leaving 4 bases unmatched. The sequenced part of the CDR3 DNA is TGCGCCAGCAGCTTGTTAGCGGGAGAGAACAATGAG. Its translation is CASSLLAGENNE. The whole CDR3 is CASSLLAGENNEQFF.

Points on this clone: The read finishes 3 residues shy of the CDR3 end, and the germline J gene is used to complete it. The chain employs TRBV5-1 and TRBJ1-2, with TRBD1 as a possible D gene (5 bases). Germline values: CDR1 SGHRS, CDR2 YFSETQ. Deletions cut 0 bases from V and 4 bases from J, with 10 bases between. This CDR3 region has 14 residues. This CDR3 is CASSLALTGYGYTF. Partial CDR3 DNA: TGCGCCAGCAGCTTGGCTCTTACAGGCTATGGC.

The CDR3 sequence is CASSLVTSTDTQYF. CDR3 DNA, as far as it was read: TGCGCCAGCAGCTTGGTCACTAGCACAGATACG. This rearrangement joins TRBV5-1 to TRBJ2-3; D gene uncertain. The CDR3 is cut off 3 residues early in the read; its end comes from the germline J gene. The CDR3 covers 14 residues. V was trimmed by 0 bases and J by 0 bases, leaving 5 bases between them. Germline CDR1 SGHRS, CDR2 YFSETQ.

Regarding this clone: The read ends 3 residues before the CDR3 terminus; that terminus is restored from the germline J gene. The chain recombines TRBV7-2 with TRBJ2-3; D is uncertain. Germline CDR1 reads SGHTA; CDR2 reads FQGNSA. The CDR3 consists of 12 residues. Trimming took off 5 bases at V and 5 bases at J, with 8 bases between the two ends. Partial CDR3 DNA: TGTGCCAGCAGCGCCTATGGAGATACG. It translates to CASSAYGDT. Given in full, the CDR3 is CASSAYGDTQYF.

As concerns this clone: From the germline J gene comes the end of the CDR3, since the read stops 3 residues before it. This chain uses TRBV20-1 with TRBJ2-7, with 13 nucleotides matching TRBD2. Looked up from germline, CDR1 is DFQATT and CDR2 is SNEGSKA (reference sequence). J gave up 5 bases and V 4 bases, and 8 bases lay outside the gene matches. The CDR3 is made up of 15 amino acids. This CDR3 is CSATRTSGSRNEQYF. The CDR3 DNA, read in part, is TGCAGTGCTACCCGGACTAGCGGGAGTCGGAACGAG.

A remark on this clone: The CDR3 end is not reached by the read, which stops 3 residues before it; the germline J gene fills it in. This chain joins TRBV18 and TRBJ2-1; TRBD1 aligns across 7 bases. Losses at the gene ends were 3 bases for V and 1 base for J; bases not matched to a gene: 9. The CDR3 is made up of 17 amino acids. CDR1 and CDR2 (germline): KGHSH, LQKENI. Partial CDR3 DNA: TGTGCCAGCTCACCGATGGACAGGCGGCTTTCCTACAATGAG. Its translation is CASSPMDRRLSYNE. The whole CDR3 is CASSPMDRRLSYNEQFF.

Comment on this clone: The read comes to an end 3 residues before the CDR3 does, leaving the germline J gene to fill in the end. The V and J genes are TRBV5-1 and TRBJ2-3, with D perhaps matching TRBD1 (5 bases). CDR1 and CDR2 (germline): SGHRS, YFSETQ. The V end was cut by 0 bases, the J end by 2 bases, with 10 bases between. The CDR3 is 15 residues long. The CDR3 DNA, read in part, is TGCGCCAGCAGCTTGGGGGGCAGAAACACAGATACG. Its protein is CASSLGGRNTDT. The entire CDR3 reads CASSLGGRNTDTQYF. The variable domain in full, with the rest retrieved from reference TRBV5-1 and TRBJ2-3, is KAGVTQTPRYLIKTRGQQVTLSCSPISGHRSVSWYQQTPGQGLQFLFEYFSETQRNKGNFPGRFSGRQFSNSRSEMNVSTLELGDSALYLCASSLGGRNTDTQYFGPGTRLTVL.

The CDR3 spells CASSSGFQETQYF. Incomplete CDR3 DNA: TGCGCCAGCAGCTCGGGGTTCCAAGAGACC. V gene TRBV5-1 combines with J gene TRBJ2-5; possibly TRBD2 for D (5 bases). The CDR3 goes on 3 residues after the read ends, and that part is filled in from the germline J gene. This CDR3 is 13 amino acids long. Germline CDR1 reads SGHRS; CDR2 reads YFSETQ. The V and J ends lost 3 bases and 1 base respectively, with 7 bases between them.

Comments on this clone: Sequencing ends 3 residues short of the CDR3 end; the germline J gene provides the rest. The gene calls are TRBV20-1 and TRBJ2-1; 9 bases are shared with TRBD2. The length of the CDR3 is 15 residues. V dropped 5 bases and J dropped 1; count of bases not matched to a gene: 6. The germline V gene encodes CDR1 DFQATT and CDR2 SNEGSKA (reference sequence). CDR3 sequence reads: CSALAGVRSYNEQFF. The sequenced part of the CDR3 DNA is TGCAGTGCTTTAGCGGGAGTAAGGTCCTACAATGAG.

In regard to this clone: The observed sequence ends 3 residues before the CDR3 terminus, with the missing tail filled in from the germline J gene. The rearrangement links TRBV7-8 to TRBJ2-3; D might be TRBD2 (5 bases). V dropped 8 bases and J dropped 8 bases, with 14 bases sitting between them. The CDR3 runs to 12 residues. Looked up from germline, CDR1 is SGHVS and CDR2 is FQNEAQ. The CDR3: CASARAAGTQYF. The sequenced part of the CDR3 DNA is TGTGCCAGCGCCCGGGCGGCGGGTACG. Using reference TRBV7-8 and TRBJ2-3 for the parts outside the CDR3, the full variable domain is GAGVSQSPRYKVAKRGQDVALRCDPISGHVSLFWYQQALGQGPEFLTYFQNEAQLDKSGLPSDRFFAERPEGSVSTLKIQRTQQEDSAVYLCASARAAGTQYFGPGTRLTVL.

Remarks on this clone: The observed sequence ends 3 residues before the CDR3 terminus, with the missing tail filled in from the germline J gene. The chain couples TRBV6-1 to TRBJ1-2; no reliable D call. The CDR3 totals 13 residues. Germline CDR1 and CDR2: MNHNS and SASEGT. The V end was cut by 2 bases, the J end by 3 bases, with 7 bases between. CDR3 loop: CASSENSYYGYTF. The sequenced part of the CDR3 DNA is TGTGCCAGCAGTGAAAACAGTTACTATGGC.

As regards this clone: The read stops 3 residues short of the end of the CDR3; the missing end is completed from the germline J gene. This chain uses TRBV18 with TRBJ2-2, with 7 bases fitting TRBD2. CDR1 and CDR2 from the germline V gene are KGHSH and LQKENI. With 2 bases clipped from V and 5 bases from J, the junction kept 8 bases outside the gene matches. The CDR3 is 16 amino acids. The CDR3 sequence is CASSPGTPGGTGELFF. The DNA read from the CDR3 is TGTGCCAGCTCACCAGGCACGCCGGGGGGAACCGGGGAG.

On this clone: The DNA ends 3 residues before the CDR3 does, and the rest of the CDR3 is filled in from the germline J gene. The chain joins TRBV19 to TRBJ1-2; perhaps TRBD1 as D (5 bases). V was shortened by 6 bases and J by 2 bases, with 16 bases between the two germline ends. Germline CDR1 LNHDA, CDR2 SQIVND (reference sequence). There are 15 residues in the CDR3. CDR3 DNA, as far as it was read: TGTGCCAGTAGCCGGATGGTAGGGGCGAACTATGGC. This sequence encodes CASSRMVGANYG. The entire CDR3 sequence reads CASSRMVGANYGYTF.

This clone counts as medium-sized by frequency. The sequence runs out 3 residues before the end of the CDR3; the remainder is reconstructed from the germline J gene. The genes are TRBV6-2 or TRBV6-3 and TRBJ2-5, with 9 nucleotides matching TRBD2. The CDR3 consists of 17 residues. The V and J ends lost 0 bases and 0 bases, in that order; junction bases with no gene match: 5. Per the germline V gene, CDR1 is MNHEY and CDR2 is SVGEGT. CDR3 DNA, as far as it was read: TGTGCCAGCAGTTACTCGATCCTAGCGGGAAACCAAGAGACC. Translating gives CASSYSILAGNQET. The entire CDR3 reads CASSYSILAGNQETQYF.

This CDR3 is CAWSGPGQGDYTF. CDR3 DNA, as far as it was read: TGTGCCTGGAGCGGACCGGGACAGGGAGAC. The rearrangement joins TRBV30 to TRBJ1-2, with TRBD1 matching 9 bases. From the germline J gene comes the end of the CDR3, since the read stops 3 residues before it. The CDR3 covers 13 residues. In germline, CDR1 is GTSNPN, CDR2 SVGIG (reference sequence).

Note on this clone: The CDR3 is cut off 3 residues early in the read; its end comes from the germline J gene. The chain links TRBV11-2 to TRBJ2-1, with TRBD1 as a possible D gene (6 bases). This CDR3 has 13 amino acids. V was shortened by 0 bases and J by 6 bases, with 6 bases between the two germline ends. Per the germline V gene, CDR1 is SGHAT and CDR2 is FQNNGV. This CDR3 is CASSLEQGNEQFF. The CDR3 bases that were read are TGTGCCAGCAGCTTAGAACAGGGCAATGAG.

Turning to this clone: The CDR3 end lies 3 residues beyond the end of the read and is filled in from the germline J gene. The chain links TRBV20-1 to TRBJ2-1, with D perhaps TRBD2 (6 bases). Deletions cut 4 bases from V and 7 bases from J, with 17 bases between. Germline CDR1 is DFQATT and CDR2 is SNEGSKA (reference sequence). This CDR3 region has 14 residues. The CDR3 bases that were read are TGCAGTGCTATCATACCTTTAGCGGCTAATGAG. Residues: CSAIIPLAANE. The full-length CDR3 reads as CSAIIPLAANEQFF.

Comments on this clone: The sequenced fragment ends 3 residues before the CDR3 boundary, so the rest is inferred from the germline J gene. This chain connects TRBV2 to TRBJ1-1; D is possibly TRBD1 (5 bases). Trimming took off 2 bases at V and 1 base at J, with 5 bases between the two ends. The CDR3 has 13 residues. Germline loops: CDR1 SNHLY, CDR2 FYNNEI. The sequenced part of the CDR3 DNA is TGTGCCAGCAGTGAAAGGGGGAACACTGAA. This gives the protein CASSERGNTE. The whole CDR3 region reads CASSERGNTEAFF.

In the case of this clone: The CDR3 end is not reached by the read, which stops 3 residues before it; the germline J gene fills it in. V usage is TRBV10-3 and J usage is TRBJ2-3; D may match TRBD1 or TRBD2 (8 bases each). The V and J ends lost 4 bases and 4 bases respectively, with 27 bases between them. The CDR3 sequence is 19 residues long. Germline loops: CDR1 ENHRY, CDR2 SYGVKD. CDR3 residues: CAISAGQGITGGSPDTQYF. CDR3 DNA (partial): TGTGCCATCAGTGCCGGACAGGGTATAACGGGAGGGAGCCCAGATACG.

With regard to this clone: The CDR3 end lies 3 residues beyond the end of the read and is filled in from the germline J gene. The chain uses TRBV18 and TRBJ2-3, with 8 bases matching TRBD1. V lost 3 bases and J lost 6; bases outside the gene matches: 8. In germline, CDR1 is KGHSH, CDR2 LQKENI. The CDR3 spans 15 residues. The chain's CDR3 is CASSPGTGPSDTQYF. The covered CDR3 bases are TGTGCCAGCTCACCGGGGACAGGACCCTCCGATACG. Looking up the rest from reference TRBV18 and TRBJ2-3 gives the full variable domain: NAGVMQNPRHLVRRRGQEARLRCSPMKGHSHVYWYRQLPEEGLKFMVYLQKENIIDESGMPKERFSAEFPKEGPSILRIQQVVRGDSAAYFCASSPGTGPSDTQYFGPGTRLTVL.

With regard to this clone: The read terminates 3 residues ahead of where the CDR3 ends, so the germline J gene completes it. The chain uses TRBV20-1 and TRBJ2-1; 15 bases align to TRBD2. This CDR3 has 17 amino acids. The V gene's germline CDR1 is DFQATT and CDR2 SNEGSKA (reference sequence). With V trimmed by 5 bases and J by 0 bases, 5 bases remained unmatched. CDR3 DNA, as far as it was read: TGCAGTGCTGGCCCGGGACTAGCGGGAGGCTCCTACAATGAG. Residues: CSAGPGLAGGSYNE. The full CDR3 protein is CSAGPGLAGGSYNEQFF.

As regards this clone: The read gets to within 3 residues of the CDR3 end, and the germline J gene fills in the rest. The chain carries TRBV20-1 and TRBJ1-1; the match to TRBD1 covers 8 bases. V lost 8 bases and J lost 4; bases outside the gene matches: 15. Germline V gene sequence: CDR1 DFQATT, CDR2 SNEGSKA (reference sequence). This CDR3 region has 15 residues. The sequenced CDR3 bases are TGCAGTCAATCTGGGCAGGGGGCGCGGGGCACTGAA. It specifies CSQSGQGARGTE. The whole CDR3 is CSQSGQGARGTEAFF.

As concerns this clone: Read coverage stops 3 residues before the CDR3 terminus; the germline J gene supplies the remainder. The chain combines TRBV2 with TRBJ2-3; maybe TRBD2 (5 bases). V was trimmed by 2 bases and J by 6 bases, leaving 6 bases between them. CDR1 and CDR2 (germline): SNHLY, FYNNEI. The CDR3 spans 12 residues. CDR3: CASSESGDTQYF. CDR3 bases read: TGTGCCAGCAGTGAATCGGGGGATACG.

Worth noting for this clone: The read terminates 3 residues before the CDR3 end, so the remaining end is supplied by the germline J gene. This chain links TRBV7-9 with TRBJ2-7; tentative D call: TRBD2 (6 bases). The CDR3 has 13 amino acids. V was cut by 5 bases and J by 5 bases, with 13 bases left in between. The germline V gene encodes CDR1 SEHNR and CDR2 FQNEAQ (reference sequence). The CDR3 here is CASSRGLVNEQYF. The DNA read from the CDR3 is TGTGCCAGCAGCCGGGGACTCGTGAACGAG.

Regarding this clone: The read ends 3 residues early relative to the CDR3; the germline J gene fills the gap. The chain combines TRBV2 with TRBJ2-7; 7 bases are shared with TRBD2. The CDR3 totals 15 residues. The V gene's germline CDR1 is SNHLY and CDR2 FYNNEI. V was pared by 6 bases and J by 0 bases, with 8 bases of the junction left unmatched. The covered CDR3 bases are TGTGCCAGCAGCCCTAGGCTAGCGGTCTCCTACGAG. It yields the protein CASSPRLAVSYE. The entire CDR3 is CASSPRLAVSYEQYF.